This passage covers 5 T cell receptor beta chains from one sample sequenced in a study of cytotoxic CD8 clonotypes in ibrutinib-treated CLL. Assay: immunoSEQ multiplex PCR; the TCRdb copy retains only in-frame clones and omits some. The top ten clones hold roughly 6% of a sample with around 330,000 clones, 67% of them seen once. The sample consisted of PBMCs, taken after 36 months of ibrutinib treatment. These receptors came from a human donor with chronic lymphocytic leukemia.

This chain joins TRBV9 and TRBJ2-7; 8 nucleotides match TRBD1. CDR1 and CDR2 (germline): SGDLS, YYNGEE. The ends lost 3 bases at V and 2 bases at J; junction bases unmatched: 4. The CDR3 loop spans 14 amino acids. The CDR3 protein is CASSADRAPYEQYF. The CDR3 bases are TGTGCCAGCAGCGCGGACAGGGCCCCCTACGAGCAGTACTTC.

The rearrangement joins TRBV2 to TRBJ1-1; D is perhaps TRBD1 (6 bases). V dropped 4 bases and J dropped 2 bases, with 23 bases sitting between them. Germline CDR1 is SNHLY and CDR2 is FYNNEI. CDR3 length equals 18 residues. DNA for the CDR3: TGTGCCAGCAGTGGGAGGGCCGGCAGGGGACTAGCAAACACTGAAGCTTTCTTT. Its translation is CASSGRAGRGLANTEAFF.

This chain uses TRBV12-5 with TRBJ2-1, with D possibly TRBD1 on 6 matching bases. Germline CDR1 LGHNT, CDR2 FRNRAP. The CDR3 spans 12 residues. Trimming took off 6 bases at V and 8 bases at J, with 11 bases between the two ends. Here the CDR3 DNA reads TGTGCTAGTGGAAACACAGGGTATGAGCAGTTCTTC. It is translated as CASGNTGYEQFF. The full variable domain, with the rest looked up from reference TRBV12-5 and TRBJ2-1, is DARVTQTPRHKVTEMGQEVTMRCQPILGHNTVFWYRQTMMQGLELLAYFRNRAPLDDSGMPKDRFSAEMPDATLATLKIQPSEPRDSAVYFCASGNTGYEQFFGPGTRLTVL.

A few counts support this clone. J is TRBJ1-5 and V is TRBV6-1; D gene unclear. There are 15 residues in the CDR3. Deletions cut 10 bases from V and 2 bases from J, with 18 bases between. CDR1 is MNHNS, CDR2 SASEGT, per germline. CDR3 sequence: CATLSSTLGNQPQHF. The DNA for the CDR3 is TGTGCCACCCTTTCGTCGACGCTGGGCAATCAGCCCCAGCATTTT.

The chain uses TRBV7-9 and TRBJ2-4; no clear D gene. Germline lookup yields CDR1 SEHNR and CDR2 FQNEAQ (reference sequence). This CDR3 contains 12 residues. The V and J ends lost 9 bases and 4 bases respectively, with 10 bases between them. The CDR3 reads CARPGSKNIQYF. DNA for the CDR3: TGTGCCAGACCGGGTAGTAAAAACATTCAGTACTTC.